Shown below are 8 T cell receptor beta chains from a single sample sequenced in a study of identical twins (dated by TCRdb to the mid-2010s). Library preparation used 5' RACE. Sequenced on an Illumina HiSeq 2000. Through fastp at Q25 and MiXCR, TCRdb rebuilt clones from the public reads, retaining in-frame beta chains. Entries are consolidated by CDR3 protein sequence, retaining the most common genes and DNA. Across this sample there are 200,000 to 300,000 distinct CDR3 sequences, with 10% to 13% seen only once. The ten top clones hold 9% to 10% of the sample. Sequencing input: memory T cells sorted from blood. The sample's cell subset or site label is to be understood as: CD45RO+ enriched T cells. These receptors all come from a man aged 45-60 years in good health.

V and J are TRBV4-3 and TRBJ1-4; tentatively, D is TRBD1 (6 bases). The CDR3 contains 19 residues. The germline V and J ends were trimmed by 0 bases and 7 bases, with 24 bases remaining between them. Germline lookup yields CDR1 LGHNA and CDR2 YSLEER. As DNA, the CDR3 is TGCGCCAGCAGCCAAGATTGGATTAAAATGGACAGAGGAGGTGAAAAACTGTTTTTT. Its protein product is CASSQDWIKMDRGGEKLFF.

This clonotype has more than one count but fewer than ten. The chain recombines TRBV20-1 with TRBJ1-1; D is ambiguous. The CDR3 loop spans 14 amino acids. V was pared by 3 bases and J by 1 base, with 12 bases between. Germline V gene sequence: CDR1 DFQATT, CDR2 SNEGSKA (reference sequence). DNA of the CDR3: TGCAGTGCTAGTCGGTCCAGTACGAACACTGAAGCTTTCTTT. Translating it yields CSASRSSTNTEAFF.

This clonotype came up a few times. J is TRBJ1-6 and V is TRBV5-5; 10 bases line up with TRBD1. The trim removed 3 bases at V and 12 bases at J, leaving 12 bases unmatched. The CDR3 sequence is 16 residues long. The V gene's germline CDR1 is SGHKS and CDR2 YYEKEE (reference sequence). The CDR3 DNA follows: TGTGCCAGCAGCTCACGATCTCGACAGGGGGCTAGACCCCTCCACTTT. Protein product: CASSSRSRQGARPLHF. Based on the CDR3 plus reference TRBV5-5 and TRBJ1-6, the full variable domain is DAGVTQSPTHLIKTRGQQVTLRCSPISGHKSVSWYQQVLGQGPQFIFQYYEKEERGRGNFPDRFSARQFPNYSSELNVNALLLGDSALYLCASSSRSRQGARPLHFGNGTRLTVT.

Comments on this clonotype: This may arise from a read error, as a much more abundant clone is one base away. The chain uses TRBV29-1 and TRBJ1-2, with D possibly matching TRBD1 (5 bases). In germline, CDR1 is SQVTM, CDR2 ANQGSEA. The CDR3 has 10 amino acids. The CDR3 region has the DNA TGCAGCGTTGACAGGGATGGCTGCACCTTC. Protein product: CSVDRDGCTF.

The chain uses TRBV10-3 and TRBJ2-1; 10 nucleotides align to TRBD2. Germline V gene data show CDR1 as ENHRY and CDR2 as SYGVKD. The CDR3 contains 16 residues. V dropped 1 base and J dropped 6; count of bases not matched to a gene: 6. CDR3 in DNA: TGTGCCATCAGTGAGTTGCCTAGCGGGGGACTCAATGAGCAGTTCTTC. Amino acid sequence: CAISELPSGGLNEQFF.

At least ten counts were recorded for this clonotype. The chain carries TRBV10-3 and TRBJ1-2; D not resolved. CDR3 length: 16 amino acids. V lost 0 bases and J lost 5, with 16 bases in between. CDR1 is ENHRY and CDR2 is SYGVKD in the germline V gene. CDR3 amino acids: CAISESTGRQSYGYTF. CDR3 bases: TGTGCCATCAGTGAGTCGACGGGAAGACAATCTTATGGCTACACCTTC.

This clonotype was recorded many times. This rearrangement joins TRBV20-1 to TRBJ2-1; no reliable D call. Per the germline V gene, CDR1 is DFQATT and CDR2 is SNEGSKA (reference sequence). V was clipped by 1 base and J by 9 bases, with 10 bases between them. This CDR3 has 12 residues. The DNA of the CDR3 is TGCAGTGCTAGAGGGACCCACGGTGAGCAGTTCTTC. Translated: CSARGTHGEQFF.

The V and J genes are TRBV20-1 and TRBJ1-2; 7 nucleotides align to TRBD1. This CDR3 is built from 14 residues. Losses at the gene ends were 1 base for V and 2 bases for J; bases not matched to a gene: 4. CDR1 DFQATT and CDR2 SNEGSKA come from the germline V gene (reference sequence). The DNA of the CDR3 is TGCAGTGCTAGAGTCCTGGACAGGAACTATGGCTACACCTTC. The encoded protein is CSARVLDRNYGYTF.